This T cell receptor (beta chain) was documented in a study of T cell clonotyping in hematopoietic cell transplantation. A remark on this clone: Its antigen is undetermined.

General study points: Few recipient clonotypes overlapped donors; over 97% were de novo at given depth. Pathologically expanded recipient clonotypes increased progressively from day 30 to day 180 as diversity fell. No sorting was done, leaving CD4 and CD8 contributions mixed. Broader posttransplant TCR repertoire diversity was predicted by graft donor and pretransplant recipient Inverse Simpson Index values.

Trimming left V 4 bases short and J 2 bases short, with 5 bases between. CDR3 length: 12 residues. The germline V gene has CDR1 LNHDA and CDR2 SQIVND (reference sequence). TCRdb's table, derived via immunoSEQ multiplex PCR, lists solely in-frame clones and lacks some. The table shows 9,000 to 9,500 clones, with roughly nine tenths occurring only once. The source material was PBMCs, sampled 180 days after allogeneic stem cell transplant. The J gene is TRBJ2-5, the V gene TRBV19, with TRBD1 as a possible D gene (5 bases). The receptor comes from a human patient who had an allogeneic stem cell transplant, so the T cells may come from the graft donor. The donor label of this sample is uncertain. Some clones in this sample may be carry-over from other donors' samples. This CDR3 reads CASSRQQETQYF. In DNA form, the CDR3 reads TGTGCCAGTAGTAGACAGCAAGAGACCCAGTACTTC.